This is a list of T cell receptor beta chains from one sample in a study of blood T cell repertoires in COVID-19. Sequencing used immunoSEQ multiplex PCR; TCRdb keeps in-frame clones, though not all of them. The sample has roughly 100,000 clones, around nine tenths seen once. The specimen sequenced was peripheral blood. All receptors derive from a human donor in a cohort sampled during active COVID-19. CDR3s include the opening cysteine and the closing phenylalanine or tryptophan. The D gene is left open where the match is weak. The size entry is marked missing in some rows and otherwise reads once, few, many or a size class.

clone_size j_call v_call d_call cdr3_nt cdr3_aa
NA TRBJ2-7 TRBV5-6 TRBD1 TGTGCCAGCAGGTTCGGACAGGGGGCCTACGAGCAGTACTTC CASRFGQGAYEQYF
NA TRBJ1-1 TRBV28 TRBD1 TGTGCCAGCAGTCTACCCGGACAGGGGGGTACTGAAGCTTTCTTT CASSLPGQGGTEAFF
NA TRBJ1-1 TRBV4-3 NA TGCGCCAGCAGCCAAACAGGGAACACTGAAGCTTTCTTT CASSQTGNTEAFF
NA TRBJ2-3 TRBV5-6 TRBD2 TGTGCCAGCAGCTTCTCCGGACTAGACCCCCACACAGATACGCAGTATTTT CASSFSGLDPHTDTQYF
NA TRBJ1-1 TRBV16 NA TGTGCCAGCAGCCACTTTACACGGAGGGAAGCTTTCTTT CASSHFTRREAFF
NA TRBJ2-3 TRBV11-2 TRBD2 TGTGCCAGCAGCTGGGGAAGACTAGCGGTTTTCACAGATACGCAGTATTTT CASSWGRLAVFTDTQYF
NA TRBJ1-1 TRBV6-5 TRBD1 TGTGCCAGCAGTAGAGACAGGGGGAACACTGAAGCTTTCTTT CASSRDRGNTEAFF
NA TRBJ1-6 TRBV7-2 NA TGTGCCAGCAGCTTAGACGGCAGGGCCCTCTATAATTCACCCCTCCACTTT CASSLDGRALYNSPLHF
NA TRBJ1-1 TRBV4-1 TRBD1 TGCGCCAGCAGCCAGATAGGACAGGGGAACACTGAAGCTTTCTTT CASSQIGQGNTEAFF
few TRBJ2-7 TRBV28 TRBD2 TGTGCCAGCAGGGCTAGCGGGGCCTACGAGCAGTACTTC CASRASGAYEQYF
NA TRBJ2-3 TRBV15 TRBD2 TGTGCCACCAGCAGATCCATTACTAGCGTGGCGTTGATCGGCAACCCCACAGATACGCAGTATTTT CATSRSITSVALIGNPTDTQYF
NA TRBJ2-1 TRBV4-1 NA TGCGCCAGCAGCCAGGCAGGTAATGAGCAGTTCTTC CASSQAGNEQFF
NA TRBJ2-3 TRBV2 TRBD2 TGTGCCAGTTCAGCGGGAGCCGGGAATACGCAGTATTTT CASSAGAGNTQYF
NA TRBJ2-1 TRBV20-1 TRBD1 TGCAGTGCAGCCAGGGGGCATGAGCAGTTCTTC CSAARGHEQFF
NA TRBJ2-3 TRBV7-2 TRBD1 TGTGCCAGCAGCTTATACTCGGACAGGGGGCTGGCTACAGATACGCAGTATTTT CASSLYSDRGLATDTQYF
NA TRBJ2-7 TRBV7-9 TRBD1 TGTGCCAGCAGCACAGACAGGGGCCTCTGGGAGCAGTACTTC CASSTDRGLWEQYF
NA TRBJ1-2 TRBV9 TRBD1 TGTGCCAGCAGCCCAGGACAGGCAAACTATGGCTACACCTTC CASSPGQANYGYTF
NA TRBJ2-3 TRBV3-1/TRBV3-2 NA TGTGCCAGCAAGGGGGATACGCAGTATTTT CASKGDTQYF
NA TRBJ2-5 TRBV19 TRBD1 TGTGCCAGGAACCTGGGACAGACGTACCAAGAGACCCAGTACTTC CARNLGQTYQETQYF
NA TRBJ2-7 TRBV3-1/TRBV3-2 NA TGTGCCAGCAGCCCAGGGGAAGGACCCTACGAGCAGTACTTC CASSPGEGPYEQYF